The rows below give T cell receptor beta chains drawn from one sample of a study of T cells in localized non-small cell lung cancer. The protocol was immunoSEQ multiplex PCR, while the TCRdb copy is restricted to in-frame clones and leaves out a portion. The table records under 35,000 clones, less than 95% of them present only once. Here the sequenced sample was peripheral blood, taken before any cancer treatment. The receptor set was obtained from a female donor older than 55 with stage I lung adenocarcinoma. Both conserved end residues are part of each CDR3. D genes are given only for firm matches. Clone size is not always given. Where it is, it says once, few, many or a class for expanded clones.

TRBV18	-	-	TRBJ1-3	TGTGCCAGCTCACTTGGACAGTTCCTCTCTGGAAACACCATATATTTT	CASSLGQFLSGNTIYF
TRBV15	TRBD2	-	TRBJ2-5	TGTGCCACCAGCAGAGATGGGCGGGAGGGGGAGACCCAGTACTTC	CATSRDGREGETQYF
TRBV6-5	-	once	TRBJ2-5	TGTGCCAGCAGTTACTCACCAGTTCAAGAGACCCAGTACTTC	CASSYSPVQETQYF
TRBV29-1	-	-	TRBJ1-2	TGCAGCGTTAGGACCGGACAACCGGGTGGCTACACCTTC	CSVRTGQPGGYTF
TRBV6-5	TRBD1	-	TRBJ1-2	TGTGCCAGCAGTTATGACAGGGGACAGAAATCCGGCTACACCTTC	CASSYDRGQKSGYTF
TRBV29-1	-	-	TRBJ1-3	TGCAGCGCCGGACAAGTCTCTGGAAACACCATATATTTT	CSAGQVSGNTIYF
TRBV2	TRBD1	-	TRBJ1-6	TGTGCCAGCAGGGGACAGGGTGATAATTCACCCCTCCACTTT	CASRGQGDNSPLHF
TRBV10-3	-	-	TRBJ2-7	TGTGCCATCAGTGCCTCACCCGGACAGATCGAACGAAACCCCTCCTACGAGCAGTACTTC	CAISASPGQIERNPSYEQYF
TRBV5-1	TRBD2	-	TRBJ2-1	TGCGCCAGCAGCTTGGTTCCTAGCGGCAACTACAATGAGCAGTTCTTC	CASSLVPSGNYNEQFF
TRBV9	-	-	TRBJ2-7	TGTGCCAGCAGCCCCCGAAGAGGGGACATCTCCTACGAGCAGTACTTC	CASSPRRGDISYEQYF
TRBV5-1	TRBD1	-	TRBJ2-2	TGCGCCAGCAGCCATGGGACAGGGGTCACCGGGGAGCTGTTTTTT	CASSHGTGVTGELFF
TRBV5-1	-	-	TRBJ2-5	TGCGCCAGCAGCATAGGGGACACCGGGAGGGAGACCCAGTACTTC	CASSIGDTGRETQYF
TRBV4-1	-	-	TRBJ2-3	TGCGCCAGCAGCCGGACTTTACAAGTTACAGATACGCAGTATTTT	CASSRTLQVTDTQYF
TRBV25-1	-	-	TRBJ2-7	TGTGCCAGCAGTGAATATTCCAGGGGATGGGCGCAGTACTTC	CASSEYSRGWAQYF
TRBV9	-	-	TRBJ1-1	TGTGCCAGCAGCAAAGGACCGTTGAACACTGAAGCTTTCTTT	CASSKGPLNTEAFF
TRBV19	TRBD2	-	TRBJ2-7	TGTGCCAGTAGTATCGGGGGGACTAGCGGAACCCTAGAGCAGTACTTC	CASSIGGTSGTLEQYF
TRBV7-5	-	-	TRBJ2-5	TGTGCCAGCAGCTTAGTTTTGGGACTAGCGGGAGGAGAGACCCAGTACTTC	CASSLVLGLAGGETQYF
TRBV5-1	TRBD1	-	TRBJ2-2	TGCGCCAGCAGCTTGGCGACAGGGGTAGAGACCGGGGAGCTGTTTTTT	CASSLATGVETGELFF
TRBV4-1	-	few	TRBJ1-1	TGCGCCAGCAGCCATAGAGCCCACGGGCCCCCTGGGAACACTGAAGCTTTCTTT	CASSHRAHGPPGNTEAFF
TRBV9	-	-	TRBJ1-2	TGTGCCAGCAGCGTAGATAATCCCAGATATAACTATGGCTACACCTTC	CASSVDNPRYNYGYTF
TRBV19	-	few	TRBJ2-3	TGTGCCAGTAGCCTTGATGGGATTAGCACAGATACGCAGTATTTT	CASSLDGISTDTQYF
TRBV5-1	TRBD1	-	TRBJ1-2	TGCGCCAGCAGCTTGGGAGGGACAGCTAACGCCGGCTATGGCTACACCTTC	CASSLGGTANAGYGYTF
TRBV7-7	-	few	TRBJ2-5	TGTGCCAGCAGCTTGCGGCCGATGGAGACCCAGTACTTC	CASSLRPMETQYF
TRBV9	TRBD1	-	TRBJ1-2	TGTGCCAGCCGCCCGGGGTGGACAGGGAATTATGGCTACACCTTC	CASRPGWTGNYGYTF
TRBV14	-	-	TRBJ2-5	TGTGCCAGCAGCCAAGGACTCCACTTGTACCAAGAGACCCAGTACTTC	CASSQGLHLYQETQYF
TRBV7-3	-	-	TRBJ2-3	TGTGCCAGCAGCTTAACAGGGGGGACAGATACGCAGTATTTT	CASSLTGGTDTQYF
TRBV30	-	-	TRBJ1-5	TGTGCCTGGGCCGGGGGGGCAGGTCAGCCCCAGCATTTT	CAWAGGAGQPQHF
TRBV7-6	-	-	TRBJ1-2	TGTGCCAGCAGCTTTGACGGTTATGGCTACACCTTC	CASSFDGYGYTF
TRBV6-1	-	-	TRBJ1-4	TGTGCCAGCAGAGGACGCCTGGGGGGTAATGAAAAACTGTTTTTT	CASRGRLGGNEKLFF
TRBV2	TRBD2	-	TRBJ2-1	TGTGCCAGCAGTCCCACTAGCGGGAGGGGTGAGCAGTTCTTC	CASSPTSGRGEQFF
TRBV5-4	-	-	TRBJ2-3	TGTGCCAGCAGCTCCATGAGCGGGCCCCCCCAAGATACGCAGTATTTT	CASSSMSGPPQDTQYF
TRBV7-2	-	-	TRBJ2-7	TGTGCCAGCAGCCGATCCCAGGGTGGCTACGAGCAGTACTTC	CASSRSQGGYEQYF
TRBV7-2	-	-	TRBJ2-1	TGTGCCAGCAGCTTAGGGGCGCACAATGAGCAGTTCTTC	CASSLGAHNEQFF
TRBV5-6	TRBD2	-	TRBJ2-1	TGTGCCAGCAGGGGTAGCGGGAGAGGGGGTCTCAATGAGCAGTTCTTC	CASRGSGRGGLNEQFF
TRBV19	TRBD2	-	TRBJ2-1	TGTGCCAGTAGGAGGAAAACCGGGACTAGCGGGGCCAATGAGCAGTTCTTC	CASRRKTGTSGANEQFF
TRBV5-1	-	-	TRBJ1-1	TGCGCCAGCAGCTTGGACTGGGGCGGTGAAGCTTTCTTT	CASSLDWGGEAFF
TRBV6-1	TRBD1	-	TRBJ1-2	TGTGCCAGCAGCTACGGACAGGGGGCCGCCTATGGCTACACCTTC	CASSYGQGAAYGYTF
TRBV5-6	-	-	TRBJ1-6	TGTGCCAGCAGCTTGACCGGGAATAATTCACCCCTCCACTTT	CASSLTGNNSPLHF
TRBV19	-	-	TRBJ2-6	TGTGCCAGTTGGCAGGGTTCTGGGGCCAACGTCCTGACTTTC	CASWQGSGANVLTF
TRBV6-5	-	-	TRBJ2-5	TGTGCCAGCAGCACCGATGTCAGGACCCAGTACTTC	CASSTDVRTQYF
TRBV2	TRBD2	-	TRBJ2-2	TGTGCCAGCAGTCCCGGACTAGTCCGCAACACCGGGGAGCTGTTTTTT	CASSPGLVRNTGELFF
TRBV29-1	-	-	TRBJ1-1	TGCAGCGTTGTATACGGGTCGCGAGAAGCTTTCTTT	CSVVYGSREAFF
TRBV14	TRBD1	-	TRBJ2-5	TGTGCCAGCAGCCAAGATAAGGTGACAGGGATCGAGACCCAGTACTTC	CASSQDKVTGIETQYF
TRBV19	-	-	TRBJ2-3	TGTGCCAGTAGTATTTGGTCAGATACGCAGTATTTT	CASSIWSDTQYF
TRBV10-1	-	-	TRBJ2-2	TGCGCCAGCAGTGGAGCGGATACGAACACCGGGGAGCTGTTTTTT	CASSGADTNTGELFF
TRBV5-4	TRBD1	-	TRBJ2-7	TGTGCCAGCAGCTCACAGGGGCGAAGTTACGAGCAGTACTTC	CASSSQGRSYEQYF
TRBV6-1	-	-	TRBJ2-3	TGTGCCAGCAGTGAAATCGGGCGGGGATTCACAGATACGCAGTATTTT	CASSEIGRGFTDTQYF
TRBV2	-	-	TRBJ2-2	TGTGCCAGCAACGAAGTTGAAACCGGGGAGCTGTTTTTT	CASNEVETGELFF
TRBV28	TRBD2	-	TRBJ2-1	TGTGCCAGCATTTATGCGGGGGTCAACAATGAGCAGTTCTTC	CASIYAGVNNEQFF
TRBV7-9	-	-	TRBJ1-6	TGTGCCAGCAGCTTAGCGGGGGGATCGAGTAATTCACCCCTCCACTTT	CASSLAGGSSNSPLHF
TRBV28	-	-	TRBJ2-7	TGTGCCAGCAGTCCCTGGGGTAGCGGCTCCTACGAGCAGTACTTC	CASSPWGSGSYEQYF
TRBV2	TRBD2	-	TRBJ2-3	TGTGCCAGCAGTGCCTGGGGTAGCGGGGGGGAAGGTACGCAGTATTTT	CASSAWGSGGEGTQYF
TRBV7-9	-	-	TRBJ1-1	TGTGCCAGCAGCTTACGTGGGATGAACACTGAAGCTTTCTTT	CASSLRGMNTEAFF
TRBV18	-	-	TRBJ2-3	TGTGCCAGCTCCCCGCCATCGACAGATACGCAGTATTTT	CASSPPSTDTQYF
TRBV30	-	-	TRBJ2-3	TGTGCCAAGGACGGGGGTCCCACAGATACGCAGTATTTT	CAKDGGPTDTQYF